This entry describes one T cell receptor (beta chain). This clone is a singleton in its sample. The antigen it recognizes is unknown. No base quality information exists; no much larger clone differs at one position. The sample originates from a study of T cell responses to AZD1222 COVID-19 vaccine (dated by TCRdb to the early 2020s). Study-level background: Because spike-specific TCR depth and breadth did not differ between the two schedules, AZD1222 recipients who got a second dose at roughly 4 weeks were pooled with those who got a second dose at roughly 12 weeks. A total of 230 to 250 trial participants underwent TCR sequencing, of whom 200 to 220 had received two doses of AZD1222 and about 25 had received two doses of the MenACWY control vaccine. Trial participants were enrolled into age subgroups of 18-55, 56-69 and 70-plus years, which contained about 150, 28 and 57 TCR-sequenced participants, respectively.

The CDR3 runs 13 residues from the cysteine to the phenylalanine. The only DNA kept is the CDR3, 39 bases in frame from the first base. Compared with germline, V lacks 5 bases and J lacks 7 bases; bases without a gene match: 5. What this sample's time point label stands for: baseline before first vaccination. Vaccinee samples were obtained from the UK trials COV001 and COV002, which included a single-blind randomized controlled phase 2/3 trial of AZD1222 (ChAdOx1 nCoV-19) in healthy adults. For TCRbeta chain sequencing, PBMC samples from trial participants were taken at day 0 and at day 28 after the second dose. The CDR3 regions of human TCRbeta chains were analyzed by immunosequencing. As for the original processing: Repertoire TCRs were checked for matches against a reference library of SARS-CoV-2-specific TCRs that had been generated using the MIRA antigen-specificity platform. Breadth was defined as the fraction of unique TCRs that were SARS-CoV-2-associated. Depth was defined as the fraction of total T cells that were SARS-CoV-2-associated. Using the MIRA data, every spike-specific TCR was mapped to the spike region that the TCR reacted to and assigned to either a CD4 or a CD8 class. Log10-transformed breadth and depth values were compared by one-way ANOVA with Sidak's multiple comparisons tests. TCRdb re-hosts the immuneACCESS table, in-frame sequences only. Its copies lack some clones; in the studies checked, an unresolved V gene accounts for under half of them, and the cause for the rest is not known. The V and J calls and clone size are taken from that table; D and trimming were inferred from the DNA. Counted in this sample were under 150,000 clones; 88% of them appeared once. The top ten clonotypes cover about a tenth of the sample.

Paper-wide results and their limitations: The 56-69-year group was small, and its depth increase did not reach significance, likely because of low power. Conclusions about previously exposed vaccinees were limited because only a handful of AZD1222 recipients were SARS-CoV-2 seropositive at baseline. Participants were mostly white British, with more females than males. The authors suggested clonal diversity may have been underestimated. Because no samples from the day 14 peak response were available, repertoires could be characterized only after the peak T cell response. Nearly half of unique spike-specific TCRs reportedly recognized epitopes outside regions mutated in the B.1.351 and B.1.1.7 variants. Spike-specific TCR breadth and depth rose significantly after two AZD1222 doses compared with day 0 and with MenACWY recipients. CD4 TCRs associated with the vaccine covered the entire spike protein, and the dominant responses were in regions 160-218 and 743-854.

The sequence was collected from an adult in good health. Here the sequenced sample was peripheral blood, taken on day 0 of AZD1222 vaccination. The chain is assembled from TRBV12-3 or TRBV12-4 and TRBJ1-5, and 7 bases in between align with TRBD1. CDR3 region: CASSLRGVQPQHF. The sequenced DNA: TGTGCCAGCAGTCTCAGGGGGGTGCAGCCCCAGCATTTT.